These 16 T cell receptor beta chains were sequenced from one sample in a study of regulatory T cells in long-lasting Graves disease (dated by TCRdb to the early 2020s). Reading the label with the study, this specimen's time point is: newly diagnosed GD, antithyroid drugs for less than 3 months. RNA was extracted from PBMCs in TRIzol for both TCR sequencing and RNA sequencing. Library construction relied on multiplex PCR. The sequencer was an Illumina HiSeq 4000. CDR3 regions were amplified by Arm-PCR with iRepertoire HTBI primers to construct TCR beta libraries. Using fastp trimming at Q25 and MiXCR clonotype assembly, TCRdb reanalyzed the public sequencing data and kept in-frame beta chains. Each entry is one CDR3 protein sequence, shown with its most common DNA and genes. Present in this sample are fewer than 650,000 distinct CDR3 sequences, 15% to 20% of which were seen just once. The ten largest clones represent around 11% of the sample.

The same sample was also used in a study of T cells in Graves' hyperthyroidism and ophthalmopathy.

The sequences come from peripheral blood mononuclear cells (PBMCs), collected at new diagnosis, from a patient treated with antithyroid drugs. These receptors were collected from a man aged 18 to 30 with Graves disease. Donor details come from another sample of the same person, matched by shared clones.

This clonotype was observed a few times. This chain uses TRBV30 with TRBJ2-5; 7 bases line up with TRBD2. CDR3 length: 13 residues. Unmatched junction bases numbered 3, after V lost 0 bases and J lost 5 bases. Germline V lookup: CDR1 GTSNPN, CDR2 SVGIG (reference sequence). This chain's CDR3 is CAWSVQGGETQYF. Here the CDR3 DNA reads TGTGCCTGGAGTGTTCAGGGAGGGGAGACCCAGTACTTC.

The gene calls are TRBV2 and TRBJ1-5; the match to TRBD1 covers 10 bases. J gave up 6 bases and V 6 bases, and 5 bases lay outside the gene matches. Germline V gene lookup returns CDR1 SNHLY and CDR2 FYNNEI. CDR3 length: 14 residues. CDR3 in amino acids: CASRPDRGPQPQHF. The CDR3 DNA follows: TGTGCCAGCAGACCCGACAGGGGGCCTCAGCCCCAGCATTTT.

Note on this clonotype: One junction end disagrees with the germline gene, perhaps due to a read error. The rearrangement joins TRBV10-3 to TRBJ2-7; the D is unclear. Germline V gives CDR1 ENHRY, CDR2 SYGVKD. The CDR3 spans 11 residues. CDR3 DNA sequence: TGTGCCATCAGTGACGCCTACGGGCAGTACTTC. This translates into CAISDAYGQYF.

This clonotype came up many times. The V and J genes are TRBV5-1 and TRBJ2-3; possible D gene TRBD1, 6 bases. The CDR3 spans 15 residues. CDR1 is SGHRS and CDR2 is YFSETQ in the germline V gene. Trimming cost V 0 bases and J 4 bases, with 12 bases left between them. The CDR3 DNA reads as TGCGCCAGCAGCTTGGAGGGGGTTTCCGCAGATACGCAGTATTTT. Amino acid sequence: CASSLEGVSADTQYF.

This clonotype was recorded many times. In nucleotides, the CDR3 is TGCGCCAGCAGCTACCAACGAGGGTCCTACGAGCAGTACTTC. It is translated as CASSYQRGSYEQYF. This chain joins TRBV5-1 and TRBJ2-7, with a weak D call TRBD2 (5 bases). The germline V and J ends were trimmed by 3 bases and 1 base, with 11 bases remaining between them. This CDR3 region has 14 residues. Per the germline V gene, CDR1 is SGHRS and CDR2 is YFSETQ.

This clonotype showed up just a few times. The chain employs TRBV30 and TRBJ1-2, with no clear D. This CDR3 has 14 residues. Germline lookup yields CDR1 GTSNPN and CDR2 SVGIG (reference sequence). Between the trimmed V and J ends, which lost 3 bases and 2 bases, there was a span of 13 bases. This CDR3 is CAWRRWESNYGYTF. The CDR3 DNA follows: TGTGCCTGGAGGCGTTGGGAATCGAACTATGGCTACACCTTC.

This clonotype was counted ten times or more. This rearrangement joins TRBV3-1 to TRBJ2-1; 8 bases fit TRBD2. CDR3 length: 16 residues. The J segment lost 6 bases and the V segment lost 2 bases, leaving 9 bases of the junction unmatched. Germline CDR1 is LGHDT and CDR2 is YNNKEL (reference sequence). CDR3 residues: CASSQRSGTSPNEQFF. The CDR3 DNA reads as TGTGCCAGCAGCCAACGCTCCGGGACTAGTCCCAATGAGCAGTTCTTC.

This clonotype was seen ten or more times. The chain carries TRBV7-3 and TRBJ2-3; 11 nucleotides agree with TRBD1. Germline lookup yields CDR1 SGHTA and CDR2 FQGTGA. This CDR3 has 15 residues. The trim removed 2 bases at V and 6 bases at J, leaving 4 bases unmatched. Here the CDR3 reads CASSLGGQGVDTQYF. The CDR3 DNA reads as TGTGCCAGCAGCTTAGGGGGACAGGGGGTGGATACGCAGTATTTT. Looking up the rest from reference TRBV7-3 and TRBJ2-3 gives the full variable domain: GAGVSQTPSNKVTEKGKYVELRCDPISGHTALYWYRQSLGQGPEFLIYFQGTGAADDSGLPNDRFFAVRPEGSVSTLKIQRTERGDSAVYLCASSLGGQGVDTQYFGPGTRLTVL.

This clonotype was observed many times. The chain joins TRBV3-1 to TRBJ2-7, with unresolved D. With 1 base removed from V and 5 bases from J, the gap between germline ends came to 3 bases. Germline V gene lookup returns CDR1 LGHDT and CDR2 YNNKEL (reference sequence). The CDR3 consists of 11 residues. In nucleotides, the CDR3 is TGTGCCAGCAGCCAAGTCCACGAGCAGTACTTC. Encoded protein: CASSQVHEQYF.

The sample holds a few counts of this clonotype. The chain carries TRBV12-3 or TRBV12-4 and TRBJ2-1; perhaps TRBD2 as D (5 bases). The CDR3 loop spans 13 amino acids. Trimming removed 6 bases from V and 6 bases from J, with 12 bases in between. CDR3 region: CASRPRGPNEQFF. The CDR3 bases are TGTGCCAGCAGACCGCGCGGGCCCAATGAGCAGTTCTTC.

This clonotype was seen many times. V usage is TRBV7-9 and J usage is TRBJ2-5; D ambiguous. Germline assignment: CDR1 SEHNR and CDR2 FQNEAQ (reference sequence). The CDR3 has 14 amino acids. Trimming took off 0 bases at V and 4 bases at J, with 9 bases between the two ends. CDR3 amino acids: CASSLALWGETQYF. Written as DNA, the CDR3 is TGTGCCAGCAGCTTAGCCCTATGGGGAGAGACCCAGTACTTC. Looking up the rest from reference TRBV7-9 and TRBJ2-5 gives the full variable domain: DTGVSQNPRHKITKRGQNVTFRCDPISEHNRLYWYRQTLGQGPEFLTYFQNEAQLEKSRLLSDRFSAERPKGSFSTLEIQRTEQGDSAMYLCASSLALWGETQYFGPGTRLLVL.

This clonotype has at least ten counts. The chain carries TRBV11-2 and TRBJ2-4; D is unresolved. The CDR3 spans 15 residues. Between the trimmed V and J ends, which lost 2 bases and 5 bases, there was a span of 13 bases. Germline V gene sequence: CDR1 SGHAT, CDR2 FQNNGV. The DNA for the CDR3 is TGTGCCAGCAGCTTATTTGGCAGTTTGGAAAACATTCAGTACTTC. This sequence encodes CASSLFGSLENIQYF.

This clonotype was found once. The genes are TRBV19 and TRBJ2-1; a weak D match, TRBD2 (5 bases). Deletions cut 6 bases from V and 3 bases from J, with 15 bases between. The germline V gene encodes CDR1 LNHDA and CDR2 SQIVND (reference sequence). CDR3 length: 15 amino acids. The CDR3 sequence is CASRSESGLYNEQFF. The CDR3 DNA reads TGTGCCAGTAGATCTGAGAGCGGACTCTACAATGAGCAGTTCTTC.

The chain uses TRBV20-1 and TRBJ2-7; 10 bases are shared with TRBD1. In germline, CDR1 is DFQATT, CDR2 SNEGSKA (reference sequence). V trimming: 0 bases; J trimming: 3 bases; junction bases outside the gene matches: 17. The CDR3 covers 19 residues. This chain's CDR3 is CSARDNRDRGRYSNYEQYF. CDR3 in DNA: TGCAGTGCTAGAGATAATCGGGACAGGGGACGGTACTCTAACTACGAGCAGTACTTC.

This clonotype was recorded at least ten times. The rearrangement joins TRBV28 to TRBJ2-3, with D maybe TRBD2 (5 bases). This CDR3 has 15 residues. V dropped 1 base and J dropped 2 bases, with 10 bases sitting between them. Germline CDR1 and CDR2: MDHEN and SYDVKM. The CDR3 is CASSLSRGTTDTQYF. The CDR3 nucleotides read TGTGCCAGCAGTTTATCCCGGGGAACCACAGATACGCAGTATTTT.

This chain uses TRBV29-1 with TRBJ2-1, with 7 bases aligning to TRBD1. V was pared by 4 bases and J by 3 bases, with 6 bases of the junction left unmatched. The germline V gene encodes CDR1 SQVTM and CDR2 ANQGSEA. The CDR3 has 14 residues. CDR3 nucleotides: TGCAGCGTTGTTTTGGACAGGCTCTACAATGAGCAGTTCTTC. This codes for CSVVLDRLYNEQFF.